This TCR beta chain was retrieved from a study of shared clonotypes between healthy human individuals. Method: immunoSEQ multiplex PCR; TCRdb's copy keeps in-frame clones and lacks some. The repertoire holds roughly 1,500,000 clones, with 98% to 99% as singletons. Between the trimmed V and J ends, which lost 3 bases and 1 base, there was a span of 13 bases. Germline V gives CDR1 KGHSH, CDR2 LQKENI. The CDR3 length is 16 residues. The V call is TRBV18, the J call TRBJ1-5; D remains ambiguous. Specimen: naive CD4+ T cells sorted from blood. The subset: CD45RA+ positively selected. This sequence originates from a young man in good health. The CDR3 DNA sequence: TGTGCCAGCTCACCCTTCCCGGGATCAAGCAATCAGCCCCAGCATTTT. Its protein is CASSPFPGSSNQPQHF. The variable domain in full, completed from reference TRBV18 and TRBJ1-5, reads NAGVMQNPRHLVRRRGQEARLRCSPMKGHSHVYWYRQLPEEGLKFMVYLQKENIIDESGMPKERFSAEFPKEGPSILRIQQVVRGDSAAYFCASSPFPGSSNQPQHFGDGTRLSIL.